The entry below gives a single TCR beta chain sequence along with its context. As yet, its antigen is unknown. The germline V and J ends were trimmed by 0 bases and 4 bases, with 10 bases remaining between them. The V gene's germline CDR1 is SGHNT and CDR2 YYREEE (reference sequence). This CDR3 contains 14 residues. The data belong to a study of CD4+ T cells in melanoma. The data were produced by immunoSEQ multiplex PCR, yet TCRdb's version contains in-frame clones alone and is incomplete. Among about 140,000 clones, around 90% were seen once, and the ten largest hold over 1.5%. Study results and caveats: In melanoma, neoantigen-specific CD4+ T cells reportedly differed in differentiation state.

The chain links TRBV5-4 to TRBJ1-1; D perhaps matches TRBD1 (5 bases). This receptor was obtained from a human donor with melanoma. CDR3 amino acids: CASSLGGASTEAFF. CDR3 DNA sequence: TGTGCCAGCAGCTTGGGCGGGGCAAGCACTGAAGCTTTCTTT.